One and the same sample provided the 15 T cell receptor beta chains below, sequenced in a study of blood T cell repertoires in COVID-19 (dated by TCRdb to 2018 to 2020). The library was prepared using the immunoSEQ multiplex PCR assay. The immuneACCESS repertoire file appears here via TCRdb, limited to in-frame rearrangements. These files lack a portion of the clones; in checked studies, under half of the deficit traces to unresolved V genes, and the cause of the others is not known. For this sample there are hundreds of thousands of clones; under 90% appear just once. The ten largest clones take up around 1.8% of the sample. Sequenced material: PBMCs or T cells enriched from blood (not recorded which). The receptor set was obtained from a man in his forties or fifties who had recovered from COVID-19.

CDR3 DNA: TGTGCCAGTGTACAGGGGGCGTTTGTCACTGAAGCTTTCTTT. Translated: CASVQGAFVTEAFF. The rearrangement links TRBV19 to TRBJ1-1; the match to TRBD1 covers 9 bases. There are 14 residues in the CDR3. Germline V gene lookup returns CDR1 LNHDA and CDR2 SQIVND (reference sequence). Losses at the gene ends were 8 bases for V and 4 bases for J; bases not matched to a gene: 8.

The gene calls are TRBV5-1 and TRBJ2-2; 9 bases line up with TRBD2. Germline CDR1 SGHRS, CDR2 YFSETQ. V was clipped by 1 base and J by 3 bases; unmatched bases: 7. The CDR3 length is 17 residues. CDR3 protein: CASSLNGGRADTGELFF. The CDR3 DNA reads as TGCGCCAGCAGCTTGAATGGCGGGAGGGCCGACACCGGGGAGCTGTTTTTT.

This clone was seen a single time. CDR3 sequence: CASSQIAGATKQYF. CDR3 DNA: TGCGCCAGCAGCCAAATAGCGGGAGCTACGAAGCAGTACTTC. The chain combines TRBV4-1 with TRBJ2-7; 9 bases fit TRBD2. The germline V gene has CDR1 MGHRA and CDR2 YSYEKL. The CDR3 spans 14 residues. The V and J ends lost 2 bases and 8 bases, in that order; junction bases with no gene match: 7.

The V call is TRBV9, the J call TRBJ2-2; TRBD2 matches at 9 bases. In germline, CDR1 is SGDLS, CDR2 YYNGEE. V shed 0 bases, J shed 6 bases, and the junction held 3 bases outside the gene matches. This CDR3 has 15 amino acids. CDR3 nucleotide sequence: TGTGCCAGCAGCGTAGATGCTAGCGGGGCCGGGGAGCTGTTTTTT. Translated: CASSVDASGAGELFF.

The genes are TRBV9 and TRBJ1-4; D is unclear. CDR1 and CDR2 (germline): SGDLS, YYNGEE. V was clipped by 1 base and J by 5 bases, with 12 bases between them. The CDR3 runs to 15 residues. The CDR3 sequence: CASSVNGLTNEKLFF. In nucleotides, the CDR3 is TGTGCCAGCAGCGTAAACGGTTTAACGAATGAAAAACTGTTTTTT.

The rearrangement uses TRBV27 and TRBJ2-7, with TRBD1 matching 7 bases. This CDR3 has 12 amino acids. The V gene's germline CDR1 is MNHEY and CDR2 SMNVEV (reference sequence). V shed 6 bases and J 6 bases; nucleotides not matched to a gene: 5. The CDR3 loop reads CASRTTGVEQYF. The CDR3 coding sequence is TGTGCCAGCAGAACTACAGGGGTCGAGCAGTACTTC.

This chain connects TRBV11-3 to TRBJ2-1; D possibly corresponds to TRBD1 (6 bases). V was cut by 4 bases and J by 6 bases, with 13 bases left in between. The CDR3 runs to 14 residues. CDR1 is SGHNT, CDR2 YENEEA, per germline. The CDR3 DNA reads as TGTGCCAGCAGCTCATTACAGGGTCTCAATGAGCAGTTCTTC. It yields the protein CASSSLQGLNEQFF.

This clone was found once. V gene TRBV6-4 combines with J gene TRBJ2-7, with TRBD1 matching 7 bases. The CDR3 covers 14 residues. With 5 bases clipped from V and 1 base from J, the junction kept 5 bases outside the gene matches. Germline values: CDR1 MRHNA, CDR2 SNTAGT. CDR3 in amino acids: CASSPGTASYEQYF. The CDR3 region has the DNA TGTGCCAGCAGTCCCGGGACAGCATCCTACGAGCAGTACTTC.

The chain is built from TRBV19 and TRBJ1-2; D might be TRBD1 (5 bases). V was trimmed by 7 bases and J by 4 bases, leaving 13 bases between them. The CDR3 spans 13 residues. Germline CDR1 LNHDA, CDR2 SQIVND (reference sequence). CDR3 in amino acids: CASTGFYGYGYTF. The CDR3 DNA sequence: TGTGCCAGTACAGGGTTTTATGGCTATGGCTACACCTTC. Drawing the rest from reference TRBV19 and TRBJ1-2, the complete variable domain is DGGITQSPKYLFRKEGQNVTLSCEQNLNHDAMYWYRQDPGQGLRLIYYSQIVNDFQKGDIAEGYSVSREKKESFPLTVTSAQKNPTAFYLCASTGFYGYGYTFGSGTRLTVV.

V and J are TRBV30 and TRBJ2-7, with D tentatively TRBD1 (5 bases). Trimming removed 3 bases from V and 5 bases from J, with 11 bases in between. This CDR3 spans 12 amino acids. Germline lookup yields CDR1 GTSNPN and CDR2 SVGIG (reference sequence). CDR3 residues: CAWRQGIHEQYF. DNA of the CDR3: TGTGCCTGGAGGCAGGGAATTCACGAGCAGTACTTC.

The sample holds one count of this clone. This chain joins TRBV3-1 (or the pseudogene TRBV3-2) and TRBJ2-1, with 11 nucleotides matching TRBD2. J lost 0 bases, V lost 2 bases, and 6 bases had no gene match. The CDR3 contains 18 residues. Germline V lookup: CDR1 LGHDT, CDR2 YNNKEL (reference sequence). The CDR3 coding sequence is TGTGCCAGCAGCCAACAGGGACTAGCGGTGAGCTCCTACAATGAGCAGTTCTTC. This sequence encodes CASSQQGLAVSSYNEQFF.

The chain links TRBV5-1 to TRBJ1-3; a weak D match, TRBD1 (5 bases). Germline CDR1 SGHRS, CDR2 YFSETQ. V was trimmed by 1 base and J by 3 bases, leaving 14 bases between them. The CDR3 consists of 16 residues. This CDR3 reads CASSLMYPGGGNTIYF. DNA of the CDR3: TGCGCCAGCAGCTTGATGTACCCGGGGGGTGGAAACACCATATATTTT.

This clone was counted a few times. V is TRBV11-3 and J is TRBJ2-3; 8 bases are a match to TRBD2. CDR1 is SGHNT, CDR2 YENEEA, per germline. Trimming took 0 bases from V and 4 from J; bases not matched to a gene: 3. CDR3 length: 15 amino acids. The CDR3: CASSLDRGGPDTQYF. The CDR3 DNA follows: TGTGCCAGCAGCTTAGACCGGGGGGGGCCAGATACGCAGTATTTT.

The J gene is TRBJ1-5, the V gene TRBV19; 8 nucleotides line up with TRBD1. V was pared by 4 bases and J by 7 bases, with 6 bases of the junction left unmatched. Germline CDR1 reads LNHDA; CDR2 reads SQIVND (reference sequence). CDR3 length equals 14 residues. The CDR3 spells CASSTQGAGQPQHF. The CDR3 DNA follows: TGTGCCAGTAGTACTCAGGGGGCAGGGCAGCCCCAGCATTTT.

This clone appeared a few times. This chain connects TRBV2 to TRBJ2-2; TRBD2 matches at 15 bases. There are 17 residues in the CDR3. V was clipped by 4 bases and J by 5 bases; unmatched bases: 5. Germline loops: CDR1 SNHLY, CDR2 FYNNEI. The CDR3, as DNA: TGTGCCAGCAGTGGGGGACTAGCGGGAGGAGGGACCGGGGAGCTGTTTTTT. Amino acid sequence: CASSGGLAGGGTGELFF.